Sequencing of this T cell receptor beta chain was carried out in a study of cytomegalovirus exposure and HLA in healthy donors. Trimming took off 1 base at V and 1 base at J, with 9 bases between the two ends. This CDR3 is 15 amino acids long. Per germline, CDR1 MNHEY and CDR2 SVGAGI. Primers for the PCR totalled 60 Vbeta and 13 Jbeta. Clones were read by immunoSEQ multiplex PCR, and TCRdb kept only the in-frame ones, dropping some. Here the sample spans roughly 150,000 clones, around three quarters being singletons. The V gene is TRBV6-5, the J gene TRBJ2-3; a weak D match, TRBD2 (6 bases). This receptor was identified in a male donor in good health and CMV-seronegative. The sequenced sample consisted of PBMCs. As DNA, the CDR3 is TGTGCCAGCAGTTACTGGAGGGGAGGCACAGATACGCAGTATTTT. Protein sequence: CASSYWRGGTDTQYF.